Each of the 25 T cell receptor beta chains below was sequenced from the same sample in a study of blood T cell repertoires in COVID-19. TCRdb's table, derived via immunoSEQ multiplex PCR, lists solely in-frame clones and lacks some. The data contain about 140,000 clones, roughly 81% of them seen just once; the ten biggest clones take up nearly 3.5%. Sequenced material: PBMCs or T cells enriched from blood (not recorded which). The receptor source for this set is a woman aged 45-60 years with acute COVID-19.

The V and J genes are TRBV6-5 and TRBJ1-1; D is possibly TRBD1 (6 bases). The CDR3 has 15 amino acids. The germline V gene has CDR1 MNHEY and CDR2 SVGAGI. V lost 9 bases and J 4 bases, leaving 21 bases between the germline ends. This chain's CDR3 is CASLKGPIQGTEAFF. For the CDR3, the DNA is TGTGCCAGTCTTAAGGGACCGATACAGGGCACTGAAGCTTTCTTT.

V is TRBV11-1 and J is TRBJ2-5; the match to TRBD1 covers 10 bases. The CDR3 sequence is 16 residues long. V was clipped by 3 bases and J by 5 bases; unmatched bases: 9. From germline, CDR1 is SGHAT and CDR2 FQDESV (reference sequence). In DNA, the CDR3 is TGTGCCAGCAGCTTTTTACCGGGACAGGGGAGGGAGACCCAGTACTTC. This encodes CASSFLPGQGRETQYF.

Concerning this clone: One end of the junction fails to match germline, which may point to a read error. The chain uses TRBV11-2 and TRBJ2-3, with 7 bases fitting TRBD2. The CDR3 has 13 amino acids. The germline CDR1 and CDR2 sequences are SGHAT and FQNNGV. The CDR3 is CASSLGSAGVNHF. The CDR3 coding sequence is TGTGCCAGCAGCTTAGGGTCGGCGGGAGTCAACCATTTT.

The chain uses TRBV3-1 (or the pseudogene TRBV3-2) and TRBJ1-2; no definite D call. This CDR3 is built from 12 residues. Trimming removed 3 bases from V and 12 bases from J, with 14 bases in between. From germline, CDR1 is LGHDT and CDR2 YNNKEL (reference sequence). CDR3 sequence reads: CASSQGGDDHTF. The CDR3 DNA reads TGTGCCAGCAGCCAGGGAGGTGACGACCACACCTTC.

V usage is TRBV30 and J usage is TRBJ1-6; 7 nucleotides match TRBD1. CDR1 and CDR2 from the germline V gene are GTSNPN and SVGIG (reference sequence). The CDR3 is 14 residues long. V dropped 2 bases and J dropped 7; count of bases not matched to a gene: 5. CDR3 coding DNA: TGTGCCTGGAGTTTAACAGGGGAGAATTCACCCCTCCACTTT. It codes for CAWSLTGENSPLHF. Together with reference TRBV30 and TRBJ1-6, the CDR3 gives the full variable domain: SQTIHQWPATLVQPVGSPLSLECTVEGTSNPNLYWYRQAAGRGLQLLFYSVGIGQISSEVPQNLSASRPQDRQFILSSKKLLLSDSGFYLCAWSLTGENSPLHFGNGTRLTVT.

V usage is TRBV10-3 and J usage is TRBJ2-1; unclear D gene. The CDR3 runs to 13 residues. V lost 2 bases to trimming and J lost 8 bases, with 10 bases between them. Germline CDR1 is ENHRY and CDR2 is SYGVKD. For the CDR3, the DNA is TGTGCCATCAGTGAGCGTGGTGCGGATGAGCAGTTCTTC. Its translation is CAISERGADEQFF.

The chain joins TRBV7-3 to TRBJ2-7, with D perhaps TRBD1 (5 bases). This CDR3 is built from 14 residues. CDR1 and CDR2 from the germline V gene are SGHTA and FQGTGA. V lost 2 bases to trimming and J lost 1 base, with 9 bases between them. CDR3 DNA: TGTGCCAGCAGCTTAGGGGCCAGTTCCTACGAGCAGTACTTC. Translated, it gives CASSLGASSYEQYF.

The rearrangement uses TRBV10-3 and TRBJ2-3, with 16 bases identical to TRBD2. The CDR3 runs to 16 residues. Losses at the gene ends were 4 bases for V and 9 bases for J; bases not matched to a gene: 7. CDR1 is ENHRY and CDR2 is SYGVKD in the germline V gene. CDR3 nucleotide sequence: TGTGCCATCAGTGCCGACGGGACTAGCGGGAGGGTCACGCAGTATTTT. Its protein product is CAISADGTSGRVTQYF.

V and J are TRBV19 and TRBJ1-2; D possibly corresponds to TRBD1 (6 bases). CDR3 length: 12 residues. Germline loops: CDR1 LNHDA, CDR2 SQIVND (reference sequence). V gave up 5 bases and J gave up 6 bases, with 10 bases separating them. Here the CDR3 DNA reads TGTGCCAGTAGTTTACAGGGAGATGGCTACACCTTC. Protein: CASSLQGDGYTF.

The rearrangement links TRBV7-8 to TRBJ2-7; no reliable D call. Germline loops: CDR1 SGHVS, CDR2 FQNEAQ. The length of the CDR3 is 16 residues. V lost 2 bases, J lost 2 bases, and 16 bases lay in between. CDR3 loop: CASSLIFEVRAYEQYF. The CDR3 DNA reads TGTGCCAGCAGCTTAATTTTTGAGGTCCGGGCCTACGAGCAGTACTTC.

This clone was observed once. The chain carries TRBV10-1 and TRBJ1-1; 7 positions match TRBD1. The CDR3 is 14 amino acids. V shed 6 bases, J shed 2 bases, and the junction held 6 bases outside the gene matches. Germline CDR1 reads WNHNN; CDR2 reads SYGVQD (reference sequence). This CDR3 is CASSAGQVNTEAFF. CDR3 coding DNA: TGCGCCAGCAGCGCAGGACAGGTCAACACTGAAGCTTTCTTT.

V is TRBV5-1 and J is TRBJ2-3, with 12 nucleotides matching TRBD1. The ends lost 3 bases at V and 6 bases at J; junction bases unmatched: 5. The CDR3 runs 15 residues. CDR1 is SGHRS and CDR2 is YFSETQ in the germline V gene. The CDR3 loop is CASSWGQGAWDTQYF. CDR3 in DNA: TGCGCCAGCAGCTGGGGACAGGGGGCGTGGGATACGCAGTATTTT.

The chain is built from TRBV5-1 and TRBJ2-5; weak D call: TRBD1 (5 bases). CDR3 length: 14 amino acids. With 5 bases removed from V and 4 bases from J, the gap between germline ends came to 15 bases. The V gene's germline CDR1 is SGHRS and CDR2 YFSETQ. The CDR3 DNA sequence: TGCGCCAGCAGATCCGGACACCCGGGAGAGACCCAGTACTTC. Translating it yields CASRSGHPGETQYF.

This clone was detected only once. This chain uses TRBV23-1 with TRBJ2-1; weak D call: TRBD1 (5 bases). TRBV23-1 is an ORF, and what it does is uncertain. V was shortened by 6 bases and J by 5 bases, with 11 bases between the two germline ends. The CDR3 extends over 13 amino acids. The CDR3 DNA follows: TGCGCCAGCAGGACGACAGTTGACAATGAGCAGTTCTTC. Translated: CASRTTVDNEQFF.

This chain joins TRBV7-2 and TRBJ1-2, with D possibly matching TRBD1 (5 bases). Germline CDR1 SGHTA, CDR2 FQGNSA. CDR3 length: 12 residues. V dropped 5 bases and J dropped 8 bases, with 12 bases sitting between them. CDR3 region: CASSKDSGGYTF. As DNA, the CDR3 is TGTGCCAGCAGCAAAGACAGCGGGGGCTACACCTTC.

This clone was detected only once. The chain combines TRBV5-6 with TRBJ1-1, with a weak D call TRBD1 (6 bases). Trimming removed 7 bases at V and 2 bases at J, with 12 bases between. This CDR3 comprises 13 residues. Germline CDR1 and CDR2: SGHDT and YYEEEE. The CDR3 region is CASCRDTNTEAFF. The CDR3 DNA reads as TGTGCCAGCTGCCGGGACACAAACACTGAAGCTTTCTTT. Filled out from reference TRBV5-6 and TRBJ1-1, the complete variable domain reads DAGVTQSPTHLIKTRGQQVTLRCSPKSGHDTVSWYQQALGQGPQFIFQYYEEEERQRGNFPDRFSGHQFPNYSSELNVNALLLGDSALYLCASCRDTNTEAFFGQGTRLTVV.

The gene calls are TRBV4-1 and TRBJ1-2; 11 bases match TRBD1. Germline V gene lookup returns CDR1 MGHRA and CDR2 YSYEKL. Unmatched junction bases numbered 16, after V lost 4 bases and J lost 0 bases. The CDR3 is 20 amino acids. In DNA, the CDR3 is TGCGCCAGCAGCCGTTCTATTTTGGACAGGGGGCCGTTAGCTAACTATGGCTACACCTTC. Protein: CASSRSILDRGPLANYGYTF.

The rearrangement uses TRBV27 and TRBJ1-2, with TRBD1 matching 10 bases. The CDR3 has 15 amino acids. Germline values: CDR1 MNHEY, CDR2 SMNVEV (reference sequence). Trimming at V came to 4 bases and at J to 8 bases, leaving 10 bases not matched to a gene. CDR3 in amino acids: CASSSIRDRGYGYTF. The DNA for the CDR3 is TGTGCCAGCAGTTCCATCAGGGACAGGGGTTACGGCTACACCTTC.

V and J are TRBV24-1 and TRBJ1-2; D not certain. The CDR3 spans 15 residues. V was shortened by 4 bases and J by 0 bases, with 11 bases between the two germline ends. Germline CDR1 reads KGHDR; CDR2 reads SFDVKD. This CDR3 reads CATSDPQLANYGYTF. In DNA, the CDR3 is TGTGCCACCAGTGACCCCCAACTTGCTAACTATGGCTACACCTTC.

The chain combines TRBV5-6 with TRBJ2-7; 10 bases align to TRBD1. Germline CDR1 SGHDT, CDR2 YYEEEE. Trimming at V came to 0 bases and at J to 4 bases, leaving 1 base not matched to a gene. The CDR3 has 14 residues. The CDR3 region has the DNA TGTGCCAGCAGCTTGGTGGACAGGGGGTACGAGCAGTACTTC. This encodes CASSLVDRGYEQYF.

The J gene is TRBJ2-1, the V gene TRBV19, with 8 bases that match TRBD2. Trimming cost V 4 bases and J 7 bases; bases outside gene matches: 3. Germline lookup yields CDR1 LNHDA and CDR2 SQIVND (reference sequence). This CDR3 is 13 amino acids long. The CDR3 sequence: CASSTGLVNEQFF. In DNA, the CDR3 is TGTGCCAGTAGTACGGGACTAGTGAATGAGCAGTTCTTC.

This rearrangement joins TRBV19 to TRBJ2-1; 12 positions match TRBD1. From germline, CDR1 is LNHDA and CDR2 SQIVND (reference sequence). V lost 7 bases, J lost 7 bases, and 8 bases stayed unmatched. This CDR3 has 15 residues. The CDR3 loop reads CASNPGTGGRNEQFF. The CDR3 DNA reads as TGTGCCAGTAACCCCGGGACAGGGGGCAGGAATGAGCAGTTCTTC.

The chain couples TRBV2 to TRBJ2-1; D ambiguous. V was pared by 4 bases and J by 5 bases, with 9 bases between. Germline V gene data show CDR1 as SNHLY and CDR2 as FYNNEI. CDR3 length: 13 amino acids. CDR3 in amino acids: CASSGARDNEQFF. The CDR3 DNA reads TGTGCCAGCAGTGGCGCTAGAGACAATGAGCAGTTCTTC.

This chain links TRBV9 with TRBJ2-2, with TRBD2 identical over 10 bases. Germline V lookup: CDR1 SGDLS, CDR2 YYNGEE. Trimming cost V 4 bases and J 3 bases; bases outside gene matches: 12. CDR3 length: 18 residues. CDR3 sequence (DNA): TGTGCCAGCAGCCCCCCGGGCCTAGCGGGAGCCCACACCGGGGAGCTGTTTTTT. It yields the protein CASSPPGLAGAHTGELFF.

V gene TRBV5-1 combines with J gene TRBJ2-1; 9 bases line up with TRBD2. The J segment lost 3 bases and the V segment lost 4 bases, leaving 5 bases of the junction unmatched. The CDR3 loop spans 15 amino acids. Looked up from germline, CDR1 is SGHRS and CDR2 is YFSETQ. The DNA for the CDR3 is TGCGCCAGCAGCCAGAGCGGGAGGATCTACAATGAGCAGTTCTTC. Its translation is CASSQSGRIYNEQFF.